This T cell receptor beta chain is from a study of spatial heterogeneity in lung cancer. A few counts support this clonotype. Time point meaning: sample taken at primary tumor resection. Patients with untreated early-stage non-small cell lung cancer, numbering roughly 69, were the donors. No cells were sorted before sequencing. The whole RNA sequenced was extracted from tumor, nontumor lung or frozen PBMC. Carried by each TCR cDNA molecule was a unique molecular identifier. TCRdb called the 5' RACE reads again in MiXCR, with one record for every CDR3 protein. The table records tens of thousands of distinct CDR3 sequences, 6.3% of them present only once. Trimming took 11 bases from V and 1 from J; bases not matched to a gene: 6. CDR1 and CDR2 from the germline V gene are ENHRY and SYGVKD. CDR3 length: 14 amino acids.

This receptor was obtained from a female donor with early-stage non-small cell lung cancer. The sample in question was PBMCs, obtained at surgery. The chain employs TRBV10-3 and TRBJ1-5; TRBD1 aligns across 9 bases. The CDR3 bases are TGTGCCGTACAGGGGGCTGGGAGCAATCAGCCCCAGCATTTT. Its protein is CAVQGAGSNQPQHF.